A selection of T cell receptor beta chains follows, all from one sample in a study of cytomegalovirus exposure and HLA in healthy donors. Some clones are missing from TCRdb's copy, which holds only in-frame ones; the method was immunoSEQ multiplex PCR. Of under 200,000 clones in the sample, 82% were seen once. Sequences were obtained from PBMCs. Source of these receptors: a male donor in good health and CMV-seronegative. Both conserved end residues are part of each CDR3. The order of the fields is clone size, D gene, J gene, V gene, CDR3 protein, CDR3 DNA. The D gene is left open where the match is weak. Some rows mark clone size as missing; the rest say once, few, many or name a class of expanded clone.

. . TRBJ1-6 TRBV5-5 CASSFQGDSPLHF TGTGCCAGCAGCTTTCAAGGGGATTCACCCCTCCACTTT
. TRBD2 TRBJ2-1 TRBV19 CASSAGTSGRSYNEQFF TGTGCCAGTAGTGCGGGGACTAGCGGCCGCTCCTACAATGAGCAGTTCTTC
. . TRBJ1-1 TRBV19 CASSYGERANTEAFF TGTGCCAGTAGCTATGGAGAGAGGGCGAACACTGAAGCTTTCTTT
. . TRBJ2-7 TRBV6-5 CASSYGLGEQYF TGTGCCAGCAGTTACGGACTTGGCGAGCAGTACTTC
. . TRBJ2-7 TRBV5-1 CASSLGSSSSYEQYF TGCGCCAGCAGCTTGGGTAGTTCTAGCTCCTACGAGCAGTACTTC
. . TRBJ2-3 TRBV29-1 CSVEVSARYGLTADTQYF TGCAGCGTTGAAGTTTCCGCGCGCTATGGACTCACGGCCGATACGCAGTATTTT
. . TRBJ1-6 TRBV6-5 CASKQGRNSPLHF TGTGCCAGCAAGCAGGGTAGGAATTCACCCCTCCACTTT
. TRBD1 TRBJ1-4 TRBV19 CASSYTGQGSEKLFF TGTGCCAGTAGCTACACGGGACAGGGGAGCGAAAAACTGTTTTTT
. TRBD2 TRBJ2-7 TRBV9 CASSPGLGTSGTNYEQYF TGTGCCAGCAGCCCAGGGTTGGGGACTAGCGGGACTAACTACGAGCAGTACTTC
. . TRBJ1-6 TRBV7-3 CASSLSETGSPLHF TGTGCCAGCAGCTTATCCGAGACGGGTTCACCCCTCCACTTT
. . TRBJ1-1 TRBV7-9 CASSLGGQGNTEAFF TGTGCCAGCAGCTTAGGGGGTCAGGGTAACACTGAAGCTTTCTTT
. . TRBJ1-5 TRBV18 CASSPGGGGINQPQHF TGTGCCAGCTCACCAGGGGGGGGCGGGATCAATCAGCCCCAGCATTTT
. TRBD1 TRBJ2-3 TRBV7-3 CASSPGTGPSTDTQYF TGTGCCAGCAGCCCGGGGACAGGCCCTAGCACAGATACGCAGTATTTT
. . TRBJ2-7 TRBV15 CATSRTAAYEQYF TGTGCCACCAGCAGGACAGCCGCCTACGAGCAGTACTTC
once TRBD2 TRBJ2-1 TRBV7-9 CASSAGWLAGESYNEQFF TGTGCCAGCAGTGCCGGTTGGCTAGCGGGGGAATCCTACAATGAGCAGTTCTTC
. . TRBJ2-7 TRBV18 CASSPIRAGPFYEQYF TGTGCCAGCTCACCCATTAGGGCGGGCCCTTTCTACGAGCAGTACTTC
. . TRBJ2-5 TRBV18 CASSPEGETQYF TGTGCCAGCTCACCAGAGGGAGAGACCCAGTACTTC
. . TRBJ2-2 TRBV11-2 CASSPRGSQVNTGELFF TGTGCCAGCAGCCCCAGAGGCTCTCAAGTGAACACCGGGGAGCTGTTTTTT
. TRBD2 TRBJ2-7 TRBV27 CASSGLTSSSYEQYF TGTGCCAGCAGTGGACTGACTAGCTCCTCCTACGAGCAGTACTTC
. TRBD1 TRBJ1-2 TRBV19 CASSSRGVYGYTF TGTGCCAGTAGTTCCAGGGGGGTATATGGCTACACCTTC
. . TRBJ2-7 TRBV29-1 CSVASSLYEQYF TGCAGCGTTGCCTCTAGCCTCTACGAGCAGTACTTC
. . TRBJ2-1 TRBV13 CASSLGFSDYEQFF TGTGCCAGCAGCTTAGGCTTCTCGGACTACGAGCAGTTCTTC
. TRBD1 TRBJ2-7 TRBV5-6 CASSPDRDRGSPAYEQYF TGTGCCAGCAGCCCAGACCGGGACAGGGGATCCCCGGCCTACGAGCAGTACTTC
few TRBD2 TRBJ2-1 TRBV4-1 CASSQDRGGSYNEQFF TGTGCCAGCAGCCAAGATCGGGGGGGCTCCTACAATGAGCAGTTCTTC
. . TRBJ1-6 TRBV2 CASSAEAYNSPLHF TGTGCCAGCAGTGCAGAAGCCTATAATTCACCCCTCCACTTT
. TRBD1 TRBJ1-6 TRBV19 CASSIPGQFGSPLHF TGTGCCAGTAGTATCCCGGGACAGTTCGGCTCACCCCTCCACTTT
. TRBD1 TRBJ1-2 TRBV6-5 CASSKGRQGSGGYTF TGTGCCAGCAGCAAGGGACGACAGGGCTCGGGCGGCTACACCTTC
. TRBD1 TRBJ1-6 TRBV2 CASTAGGDYNSPLHF TGTGCCAGCACGGCAGGGGGAGACTATAATTCACCCCTCCACTTT
. TRBD2 TRBJ2-7 TRBV27 CASSLSGEGYEQYF TGTGCCAGCAGTTTATCGGGGGAGGGGTACGAGCAGTACTTC
. TRBD2 TRBJ2-1 TRBV27 CASSFLAGAHNEQFF TGTGCCAGCAGTTTCCTAGCGGGAGCTCACAATGAGCAGTTCTTC
. TRBD1 TRBJ1-4 TRBV5-8 CASSSNRGWEANEKLFF TGTGCCAGCAGCTCCAACAGGGGATGGGAAGCTAATGAAAAACTGTTTTTT
. TRBD1 TRBJ1-6 TRBV23-1 CASRPTSGTGRDSPLHF TGCGCCAGCAGGCCCACCTCCGGGACAGGTAGGGATTCACCCCTCCACTTT
. . TRBJ2-5 TRBV5-1 CASSLGGGETQYF TGCGCCAGCAGCTTAGGGGGTGGGGAGACCCAGTACTTC
. . TRBJ1-5 TRBV11-2 CASSFLGAPQPQHF TGTGCCAGCAGCTTCCTAGGGGCCCCTCAGCCCCAGCATTTT
. TRBD2 TRBJ2-3 TRBV28 CASSRTSGSTDTQYF TGTGCCAGCAGTCGGACTAGCGGGAGCACAGATACGCAGTATTTT
. TRBD2 TRBJ2-3 TRBV9 CASSVELGGWTDTQYF TGTGCCAGCAGCGTAGAATTGGGGGGGTGGACAGATACGCAGTATTTT
. . TRBJ1-2 TRBV14 CASSQDKLYGYTF TGTGCCAGCAGCCAAGATAAGCTCTATGGCTACACCTTC
once TRBD2 TRBJ2-5 TRBV6-1 CASSERGGGSGSDTQYF TGTGCCAGCAGTGAACGGGGCGGTGGTAGCGGGAGCGATACCCAGTACTTC
. TRBD2 TRBJ2-1 TRBV4-1 CASSQEGLAGGPYSYNEQFF TGCGCCAGCAGCCAAGAGGGACTAGCGGGAGGTCCTTACTCCTACAATGAGCAGTTCTTC
. . TRBJ2-3 TRBV7-9 CASSAGQTDTQYF TGTGCCAGCAGCGCTGGTCAGACAGATACGCAGTATTTT
. . TRBJ2-5 TRBV28 CASTAAGLNGYF TGTGCCAGCACCGCGGCGGGTCTTAACGGGTACTTC
. . TRBJ2-2 TRBV10-3 CAITSSGQENTGELFF TGTGCCATCACCTCCTCAGGACAAGAGAACACCGGGGAGCTGTTTTTT
. TRBD1 TRBJ1-2 TRBV5-4 CASSPGQGAFGYTF TGTGCCAGCAGCCCAGGACAGGGGGCATTTGGCTACACCTTC
. TRBD2 TRBJ2-1 TRBV2 CASNRLAGGLGEQFF TGTGCCAGCAACAGACTAGCGGGGGGGCTGGGTGAGCAGTTCTTC
. . TRBJ1-2 TRBV7-2 CASSPYQGGVYGYGYTF TGTGCCAGCAGCCCCTACCAAGGGGGGGTGTATGGCTATGGCTACACCTTC
. TRBD2 TRBJ2-1 TRBV19 CASSTPSGLYNEQFF TGTGCCAGTAGTACTCCTAGCGGATTATACAATGAGCAGTTCTTC
. . TRBJ1-1 TRBV7-8 CASHREGVAFF TGTGCCAGCCACAGGGAGGGGGTGGCTTTCTTT
. . TRBJ2-7 TRBV7-2 CASSFNTREHF TGTGCCAGCAGCTTTAATACGAGGGAGCACTTC
. TRBD1 TRBJ2-3 TRBV4-1 CASSRDRGASDTQYF TGCGCCAGCAGTCGAGACAGGGGGGCCTCAGATACGCAGTATTTT
. TRBD1 TRBJ1-1 TRBV28 CASKPQGGGDTEAFF TGTGCCAGCAAACCCCAGGGGGGTGGGGACACTGAAGCTTTCTTT
few . TRBJ2-1 TRBV28 CASSDPTAEFNEQFF TGTGCCAGCAGCGACCCTACAGCGGAGTTTAATGAGCAGTTCTTC
. TRBD1 TRBJ2-7 TRBV6-5 CASSSGQAKGYEQYF TGTGCCAGCAGTAGCGGACAGGCCAAGGGGTACGAGCAGTACTTC